Listed below are T cell receptor beta chains from one sample, sequenced in a study of blood T cell repertoires in COVID-19. Clones were read by immunoSEQ multiplex PCR, and TCRdb kept only the in-frame ones, dropping some. The sample has about 59,000 clones, around 88% seen once. Sequences were obtained from peripheral blood. These receptors came from an elderly woman with active COVID-19. Both conserved end residues are part of each CDR3. Fields, in order: CDR3 protein, CDR3 DNA, D gene, V gene, CDR3 length, clone size, J gene. D genes are given only for firm matches. Clone size appears in some rows only: once, few, many, or a class for an expanded clone.

cdr3_aa: CASSLSGTSRVANYGYTF
cdr3_nt: TGTGCCAGCAGTTTATCGGGGACATCGAGGGTGGCTAACTATGGCTACACCTTC
d_call: -
v_call: TRBV27
cdr3_length: 18
clone_size: -
j_call: TRBJ1-2

cdr3_aa: CARSAPRRGGAGETQYF
cdr3_nt: TGTGCCCGCAGCGCACCGCGTCGGGGGGGGGCGGGGGAGACCCAGTACTTC
d_call: TRBD2
v_call: TRBV9
cdr3_length: 17
clone_size: -
j_call: TRBJ2-5

cdr3_aa: CASSSNRGTQYF
cdr3_nt: TGTGCCAGCAGCTCGAATCGGGGTACGCAGTATTTT
d_call: -
v_call: TRBV5-6
cdr3_length: 12
clone_size: once
j_call: TRBJ2-3

cdr3_aa: CSASSRGKETQYF
cdr3_nt: TGCAGTGCTAGTAGCAGGGGGAAAGAGACCCAGTACTTC
d_call: TRBD1
v_call: TRBV20-1
cdr3_length: 13
clone_size: -
j_call: TRBJ2-5

cdr3_aa: CASSTVPGQFWDGYTF
cdr3_nt: TGTGCCAGCAGCACCGTCCCGGGACAGTTTTGGGATGGCTACACCTTC
d_call: TRBD1
v_call: TRBV5-5
cdr3_length: 16
clone_size: -
j_call: TRBJ1-2

cdr3_aa: CASSLGAGGISYEQYF
cdr3_nt: TGTGCCAGCAGCTTAGGGGCAGGGGGGATCTCCTACGAGCAGTACTTC
d_call: -
v_call: TRBV7-9
cdr3_length: 16
clone_size: -
j_call: TRBJ2-7

cdr3_aa: CASSVRGHSPLHF
cdr3_nt: TGTGCCAGCAGTGTTCGGGGTCATTCACCCCTCCACTTT
d_call: -
v_call: TRBV2
cdr3_length: 13
clone_size: -
j_call: TRBJ1-6

cdr3_aa: CASGDTYEQYF
cdr3_nt: TGTGCCAGCGGCGACACCTACGAGCAGTACTTC
d_call: -
v_call: TRBV6-6
cdr3_length: 11
clone_size: -
j_call: TRBJ2-7

cdr3_aa: CASSPGLARKSTDTQYF
cdr3_nt: TGTGCCAGCAGCCCTGGACTAGCTAGGAAAAGCACAGATACGCAGTATTTT
d_call: TRBD2
v_call: TRBV5-5
cdr3_length: 17
clone_size: -
j_call: TRBJ2-3

cdr3_aa: CSANGGDTQYF
cdr3_nt: TGCAGTGCTAACGGGGGAGATACGCAGTATTTT
d_call: -
v_call: TRBV20-1
cdr3_length: 11
clone_size: -
j_call: TRBJ2-3

cdr3_aa: CSVSSSGGPNNEQFF
cdr3_nt: TGCAGCGTTAGTTCCTCAGGGGGCCCGAACAATGAGCAGTTCTTC
d_call: TRBD1
v_call: TRBV29-1
cdr3_length: 15
clone_size: -
j_call: TRBJ2-1

cdr3_aa: CASSHTPGKRVVGYTF
cdr3_nt: TGTGCCAGCAGCCATACCCCCGGGAAGCGCGTAGTTGGCTACACCTTC
d_call: -
v_call: TRBV4-2
cdr3_length: 16
clone_size: -
j_call: TRBJ1-2

cdr3_aa: CASSYSGAVSSYEQYF
cdr3_nt: TGCGCCAGCAGCTACTCGGGAGCGGTGTCCTCCTACGAGCAGTACTTC
d_call: -
v_call: TRBV5-1
cdr3_length: 16
clone_size: -
j_call: TRBJ2-7

cdr3_aa: CASRERTGGPWYEQYF
cdr3_nt: TGCGCCAGCAGAGAAAGGACAGGGGGACCCTGGTACGAGCAGTACTTC
d_call: TRBD1
v_call: TRBV5-1
cdr3_length: 16
clone_size: -
j_call: TRBJ2-7

cdr3_aa: CASSFGQGAYSNQPQHF
cdr3_nt: TGTGCCAGCAGCTTTGGACAGGGCGCTTATAGCAATCAGCCCCAGCATTTT
d_call: TRBD1
v_call: TRBV5-6
cdr3_length: 17
clone_size: -
j_call: TRBJ1-5

cdr3_aa: CASSRTSGGALNTGELFF
cdr3_nt: TGTGCCAGCAGCCGGACTAGCGGGGGGGCTTTGAACACCGGGGAGCTGTTTTTT
d_call: TRBD2
v_call: TRBV5-6
cdr3_length: 18
clone_size: once
j_call: TRBJ2-2

cdr3_aa: CASSLLQPPHNEQFF
cdr3_nt: TGTGCCAGCAGTTTATTACAGCCTCCGCACAATGAGCAGTTCTTC
d_call: -
v_call: TRBV27
cdr3_length: 15
clone_size: -
j_call: TRBJ2-1

cdr3_aa: CASRQTVGELFF
cdr3_nt: TGTGCCAGCAGACAGACCGTGGGGGAGCTGTTTTTT
d_call: -
v_call: TRBV7-9
cdr3_length: 12
clone_size: -
j_call: TRBJ2-2

cdr3_aa: CASSVAGEDTQYF
cdr3_nt: TGTGCCAGCAGTGTCGCGGGGGAAGATACGCAGTATTTT
d_call: TRBD2
v_call: TRBV3-1/TRBV3-2
cdr3_length: 13
clone_size: -
j_call: TRBJ2-3

cdr3_aa: CASSYSLGGDAYEQYF
cdr3_nt: TGTGCCAGCAGTTACTCGTTGGGGGGGGACGCCTACGAGCAGTACTTC
d_call: TRBD2
v_call: TRBV6-2/TRBV6-3
cdr3_length: 16
clone_size: -
j_call: TRBJ2-7

cdr3_aa: CASSPGQGKETQYF
cdr3_nt: TGTGCCAGCAGTCCTGGACAGGGGAAGGAGACCCAGTACTTC
d_call: TRBD1
v_call: TRBV28
cdr3_length: 14
clone_size: -
j_call: TRBJ2-5

cdr3_aa: CASSLSGSGGSNTGELFF
cdr3_nt: TGTGCCAGCAGCTTAAGTGGTAGCGGGGGGTCGAACACCGGGGAGCTGTTTTTT
d_call: TRBD2
v_call: TRBV7-3
cdr3_length: 18
clone_size: -
j_call: TRBJ2-2

cdr3_aa: CASSSSDRKNEQFF
cdr3_nt: TGTGCCAGCAGCTCCAGCGATAGGAAAAATGAGCAGTTCTTC
d_call: -
v_call: TRBV7-9
cdr3_length: 14
clone_size: -
j_call: TRBJ2-1

cdr3_aa: CASSYSAGGYNEQFF
cdr3_nt: TGTGCCAGCAGCTATTCCGCGGGGGGATACAATGAGCAGTTCTTC
d_call: TRBD2
v_call: TRBV7-8
cdr3_length: 15
clone_size: few
j_call: TRBJ2-1

cdr3_aa: CASSVGGSGAYNEQFF
cdr3_nt: TGTGCCAGCAGCGTAGGGGGTAGCGGGGCCTACAATGAGCAGTTCTTC
d_call: TRBD2
v_call: TRBV9
cdr3_length: 16
clone_size: once
j_call: TRBJ2-1

cdr3_aa: CASSLGVVSDSYRNIQYF
cdr3_nt: TGTGCCAGCAGCTTAGGGGTTGTTTCGGACAGCTATCGAAACATTCAGTACTTC
d_call: -
v_call: TRBV11-2
cdr3_length: 18
clone_size: -
j_call: TRBJ2-4

cdr3_aa: CASSIDRTSSNQPQHF
cdr3_nt: TGTGCCAGTAGTATAGATCGGACATCTAGCAATCAGCCCCAGCATTTT
d_call: -
v_call: TRBV19
cdr3_length: 16
clone_size: -
j_call: TRBJ1-5

cdr3_aa: CASSLDARETQYF
cdr3_nt: TGTGCCAGCAGCTTAGATGCCAGGGAGACCCAGTACTTC
d_call: -
v_call: TRBV11-3
cdr3_length: 13
clone_size: -
j_call: TRBJ2-5

cdr3_aa: CASSFRTGSGVDSPLHF
cdr3_nt: TGTGCCAGCAGCTTCCGGACAGGCTCTGGGGTGGATTCACCCCTCCACTTT
d_call: TRBD1
v_call: TRBV11-2
cdr3_length: 17
clone_size: -
j_call: TRBJ1-6